The present T cell receptor (beta chain) was sequenced within a study of early T cells in non-severe SARS-CoV-2 infection. Study-wide context: Sequencing of bulk RNA from unsorted whole blood was done, without chain pairing. Study-level points and caveats: Sequences matched to VDJdb favored anti-spike CD8 responses, while private and CD4 specificities were missed.

This clonotype was observed at least ten times. Its antigen is undetermined. Each single cDNA molecule received a unique molecular identifier. TCRdb called the 5' RACE reads again in MiXCR, with one record for every CDR3 protein. This sample has roughly 56,000 distinct CDR3 sequences, with roughly 13% found just once. Trimming stripped 4 bases from V and 8 bases from J, with 9 bases between. The CDR3 totals 12 residues. CDR1 and CDR2 from the germline V gene are SGHDN and FVKESK. The sequenced sample was whole blood. V and J are TRBV14 and TRBJ2-1; D uncertain. This receptor was taken from an adult who was a healthcare worker with PCR-confirmed SARS-CoV-2 infection or an uninfected control (not recorded which). The CDR3 DNA reads TGTGCCAGCAGCCTTAGCTTTTATGAGCAGTTCTTC. Translated, it gives CASSLSFYEQFF.